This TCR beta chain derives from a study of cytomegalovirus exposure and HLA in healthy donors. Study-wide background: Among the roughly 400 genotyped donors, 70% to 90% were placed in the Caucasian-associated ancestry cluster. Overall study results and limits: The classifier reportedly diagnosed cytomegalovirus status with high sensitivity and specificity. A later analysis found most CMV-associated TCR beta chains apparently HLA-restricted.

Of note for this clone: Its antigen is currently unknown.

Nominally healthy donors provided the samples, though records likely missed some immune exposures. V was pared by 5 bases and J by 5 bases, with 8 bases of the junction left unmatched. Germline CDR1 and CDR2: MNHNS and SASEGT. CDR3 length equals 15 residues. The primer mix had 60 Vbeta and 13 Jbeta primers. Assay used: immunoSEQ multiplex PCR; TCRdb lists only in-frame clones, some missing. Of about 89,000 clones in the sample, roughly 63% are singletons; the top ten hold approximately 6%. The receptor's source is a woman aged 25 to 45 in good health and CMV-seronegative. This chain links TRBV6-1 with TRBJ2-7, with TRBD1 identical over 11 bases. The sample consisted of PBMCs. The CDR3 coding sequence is TGTGCCAGCAGTCTAGGGGACAGGGGGGGGCACGAGCAGTACTTC. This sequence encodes CASSLGDRGGHEQYF.